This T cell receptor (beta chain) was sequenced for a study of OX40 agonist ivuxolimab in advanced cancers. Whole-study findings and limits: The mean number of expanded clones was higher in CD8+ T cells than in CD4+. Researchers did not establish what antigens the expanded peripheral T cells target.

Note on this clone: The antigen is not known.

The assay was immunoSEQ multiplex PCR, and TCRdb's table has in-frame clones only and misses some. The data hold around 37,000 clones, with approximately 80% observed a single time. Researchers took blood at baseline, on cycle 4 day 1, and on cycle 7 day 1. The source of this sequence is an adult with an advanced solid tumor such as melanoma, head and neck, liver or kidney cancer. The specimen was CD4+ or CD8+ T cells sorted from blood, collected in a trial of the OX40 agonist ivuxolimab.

In DNA, the CDR3 is TGTGCCAGCAGTCGACAGGGAGCACACGAGCAGTACTTC. Amino acid sequence: CASSRQGAHEQYF. The rearrangement joins TRBV6-5 to TRBJ2-7; 7 bases match TRBD1. CDR1 and CDR2 from the germline V gene are MNHEY and SVGAGI. There are 13 residues in the CDR3. The ends lost 5 bases at V and 5 bases at J; junction bases unmatched: 6.